These 11 T cell receptor beta chains originate from one sample sequenced in a study of tissue T cells after allogeneic stem cell transplantation. As to time point: mouse harvest day 7 after allogeneic transplant. The graft held 10^6 splenic CD5+ T cells and 10^7 T-cell-depleted bone marrow cells. The assay was immunoSEQ multiplex PCR, and TCRdb's table has in-frame clones only and misses some. The profile shows around 6,100 clones, roughly two fifths of them singletons. Sequencing used skin. These receptors all stem from a female BALB/c mouse given C57BL/6 T cells with graft-versus-host disease after an allogeneic hematopoietic cell transplant.

A note on this clone: The listed genes are named as in mouse. The CDR3 end falls 1 residue outside the read, so it is completed with the germline J gene. The chain couples TRBV4 to TRBJ2-7; 8 bases match TRBD2. This CDR3 is 14 amino acids long. The ends lost 3 bases at V and 2 bases at J; junction bases unmatched: 3. CDR1 is LGHDT, CDR2 YNNKQL, per germline (reference sequence). CDR3 sequence: CASSYWGETYEQYF. The sequenced part of the CDR3 DNA is TGTGCCAGCAGCTACTGGGGGGAGACCTATGAACAGTAC.

With regard to this clone: Gene names follow the mouse nomenclature. The read terminates 1 residue before the CDR3 end, so the remaining end is supplied by the germline J gene. The chain couples TRBV13-2 to TRBJ2-5; 8 bases line up with TRBD2. The V gene end was trimmed by 4 bases and the J gene end by 4 bases; junction bases not matched to a gene: 2. Germline CDR1 is NNHNN and CDR2 is SYGAGS (reference sequence). This CDR3 has 13 amino acids. This CDR3 reads CASGPLGEDTQYF. The covered CDR3 bases are TGTGCCAGCGGTCCACTGGGGGAAGACACCCAGTAC.

Of note for this clone: Any gene name here is a mouse gene name. The read terminates 1 residue before the CDR3 end, so the remaining end is supplied by the germline J gene. The rearrangement joins TRBV26 to TRBJ1-4; D is unresolved. Trimming left V 2 bases short and J 0 bases short, with 4 bases between. Germline V gene data show CDR1 as KGHPV and CDR2 as FQNQEV (reference sequence). This CDR3 is 14 amino acids long. Partial CDR3 DNA: TGTGCCAGCAGTCTGACAGTTTCCAACGAAAGATTATTT. Residues: CASSLTVSNERLF. The complete CDR3 protein is CASSLTVSNERLFF.

On this clone itself: Gene names are mouse gene names. The CDR3 goes on 1 residue after the read ends, and that part is filled in from the germline J gene. V gene TRBV13-1 combines with J gene TRBJ2-5, with 9 bases fitting TRBD2. CDR1 and CDR2 (germline): NSHNY, SYGAGN. The junction had 2 bases not matched to a gene; V was cut back by 2 bases and J by 4 bases. This CDR3 is 14 amino acids long. The CDR3 here is CASSDGLGKDTQYF. The sequenced CDR3 bases are TGTGCCAGCAGTGACGGACTGGGGAAAGACACCCAGTAC.

This clone qualifies as medium-sized. Gene names denote mouse genes. The observed sequence ends 1 residue before the CDR3 terminus, with the missing tail filled in from the germline J gene. V is TRBV26 and J is TRBJ1-3; D uncertain. The CDR3 is 14 amino acids. CDR1 and CDR2 from the germline V gene are KGHPV and FQNQEV (reference sequence). V was trimmed by 2 bases and J by 0 bases, leaving 5 bases between them. This CDR3 reads CASSLISSGNTLYF. CDR3 DNA (partial): TGTGCCAGCAGTCTGATTAGTTCTGGAAATACGCTCTAT.

This clone occurred a few times. Gene names denote mouse genes. The CDR3 is cut off 1 residue early in the read; its end comes from the germline J gene. The chain recombines TRBV3 with TRBJ2-4; D unresolved. The V gene's germline CDR1 is SNHLY and CDR2 FYNGKV (reference sequence). The CDR3 contains 14 residues. With 1 base removed from V and 3 bases from J, the gap between germline ends came to 8 bases. The part of the CDR3 DNA that was read is TGTGCCAGCAGCTTAGGAGCGGGGCAAAACACCTTGTAC. Translating gives CASSLGAGQNTLY. The whole CDR3 region reads CASSLGAGQNTLYF.

On this clone itself: All gene names here are mouse names. The read ends 1 residue shy of where the CDR3 ends; the end is completed using the germline J gene. V and J are TRBV13-3 and TRBJ2-4; TRBD1 or TRBD2 may be the D gene (5 bases each). Trimming stripped 5 bases from V and 0 bases from J, with 10 bases between. Per the germline V gene, CDR1 is NNHDY and CDR2 is SYVADS. The CDR3 has 14 residues. The DNA read from the CDR3 is TGTGCCAGCAGGGGGCCCTCAAGTCAAAACACCTTGTAC. Encoded protein: CASRGPSSQNTLY. The full CDR3 reads CASRGPSSQNTLYF.

This clone has just a few counts. The germline and genes are mouse ones. The CDR3 end falls 1 residue outside the read, so it is completed with the germline J gene. The V gene is TRBV19, the J gene TRBJ2-7, with 12 bases lining up with TRBD2. The J segment lost 6 bases and the V segment lost 5 bases, leaving 3 bases of the junction unmatched. Germline CDR1 reads FNHDT; CDR2 reads SITEND (reference sequence). CDR3 size: 13 residues. The DNA read from the CDR3 is TGTGCCAGCAGGCGGGACTGGGGGGTTGAACAGTAC. Translation gives CASRRDWGVEQY. The entire CDR3 sequence reads CASRRDWGVEQYF.

Turning to this clone: The gene names given are mouse names. The CDR3 goes on 1 residue after the read ends, and that part is filled in from the germline J gene. The chain recombines TRBV26 with TRBJ2-5; TRBD2 is a possible D gene (6 bases). Trimming left V 2 bases short and J 3 bases short, with 9 bases between. The CDR3 sequence is 14 residues long. Looked up from germline, CDR1 is KGHPV and CDR2 is FQNQEV (reference sequence). Incomplete CDR3 DNA: TGTGCCAGCAGTCTGGGGACTTTTCAAGACACCCAGTAC. Translated, it gives CASSLGTFQDTQY. The full CDR3 protein is CASSLGTFQDTQYF.

For this clone: Genes and germline come from the mouse. The DNA ends 1 residue before the CDR3 does, and the rest of the CDR3 is filled in from the germline J gene. The chain combines TRBV26 with TRBJ1-6, with D hard to call. TRBJ1-6 is an ORF, with its function uncertain. CDR1 is KGHPV and CDR2 is FQNQEV in the germline V gene (reference sequence). The CDR3 has 15 residues. V lost 0 bases, J lost 9 bases, and 12 bases lay in between. The CDR3 bases that were read are TGTGCCAGCAGTCTGTCGGTGGGGTCGGGTTCGCCCCTCTAC. This gives the protein CASSLSVGSGSPLY. The complete CDR3 protein is CASSLSVGSGSPLYF.

Turning to this clone: Here the gene names and germline are mouse. The sequenced fragment ends 1 residue before the CDR3 boundary, so the rest is inferred from the germline J gene. Other DNA sequences within the sample encode an identical CDR3. This chain connects TRBV26 to TRBJ2-7, with D unclear. V lost 4 bases, J lost 4 bases, and 11 bases lay in between. The CDR3 runs to 13 residues. Germline V lookup: CDR1 KGHPV, CDR2 FQNQEV (reference sequence). The CDR3 is CASSPGGSYEQYF. CDR3 DNA, as far as it was read: TGTGCCAGCAGTCCAGGAGGGTCTTATGAACAGTAC.